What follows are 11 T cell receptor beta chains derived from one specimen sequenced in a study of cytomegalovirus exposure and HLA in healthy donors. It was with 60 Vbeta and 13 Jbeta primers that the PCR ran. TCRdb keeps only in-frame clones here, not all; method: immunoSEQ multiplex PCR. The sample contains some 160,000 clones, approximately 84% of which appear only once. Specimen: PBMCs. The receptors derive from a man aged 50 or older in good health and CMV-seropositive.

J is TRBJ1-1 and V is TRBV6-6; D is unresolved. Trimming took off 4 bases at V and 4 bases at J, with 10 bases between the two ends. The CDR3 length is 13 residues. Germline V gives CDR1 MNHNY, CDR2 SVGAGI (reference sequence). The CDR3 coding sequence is TGTGCCAGCAGTTTCGTTGAGGGCACTGAAGCTTTCTTT. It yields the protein CASSFVEGTEAFF.

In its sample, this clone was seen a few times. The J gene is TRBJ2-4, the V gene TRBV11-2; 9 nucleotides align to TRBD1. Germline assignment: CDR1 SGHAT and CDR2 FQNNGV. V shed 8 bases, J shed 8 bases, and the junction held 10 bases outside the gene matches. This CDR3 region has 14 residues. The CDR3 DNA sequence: TGTGCCAGCGCGCCGAGGGACAGGGTTTACATTCAGTACTTC. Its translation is CASAPRDRVYIQYF.

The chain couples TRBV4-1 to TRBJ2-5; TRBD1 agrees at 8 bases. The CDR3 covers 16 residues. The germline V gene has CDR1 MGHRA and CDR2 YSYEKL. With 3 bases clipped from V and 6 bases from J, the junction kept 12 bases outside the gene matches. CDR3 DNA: TGCGCCAGCAGCCAGCTTGGAGACAGGGGAGAGAAGACCCAGTACTTC. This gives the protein CASSQLGDRGEKTQYF.

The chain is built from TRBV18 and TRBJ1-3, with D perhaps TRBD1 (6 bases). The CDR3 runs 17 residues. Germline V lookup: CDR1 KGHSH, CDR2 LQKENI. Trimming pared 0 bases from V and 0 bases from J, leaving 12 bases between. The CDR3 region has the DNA TGTGCCAGCTCACCACCGCAGGGGCGAGCCTCTGGAAACACCATATATTTT. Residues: CASSPPQGRASGNTIYF.

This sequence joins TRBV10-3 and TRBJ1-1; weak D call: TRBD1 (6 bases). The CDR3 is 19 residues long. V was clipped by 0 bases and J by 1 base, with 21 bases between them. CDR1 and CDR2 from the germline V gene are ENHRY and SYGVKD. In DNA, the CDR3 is TGTGCCATCAGTGAGTCCCCGAAAGGCAGGGGAAGTCCGAACACTGAAGCTTTCTTT. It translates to CAISESPKGRGSPNTEAFF.

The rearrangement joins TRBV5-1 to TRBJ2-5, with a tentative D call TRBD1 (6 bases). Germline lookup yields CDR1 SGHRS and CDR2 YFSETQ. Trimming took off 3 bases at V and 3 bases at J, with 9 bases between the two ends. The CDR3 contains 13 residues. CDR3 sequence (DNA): TGCGCCAGCAGCTCTGGACAGAAAGAGACCCAGTACTTC. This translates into CASSSGQKETQYF.

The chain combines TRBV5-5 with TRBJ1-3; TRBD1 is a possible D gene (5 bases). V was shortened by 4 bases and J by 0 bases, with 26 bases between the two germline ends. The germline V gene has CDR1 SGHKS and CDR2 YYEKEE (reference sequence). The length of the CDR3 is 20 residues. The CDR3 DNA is TGTGCCAGCAGCGAGAGTCTACAGGCCCCTACACTTTCCTCTGGAAACACCATATATTTT. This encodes CASSESLQAPTLSSGNTIYF. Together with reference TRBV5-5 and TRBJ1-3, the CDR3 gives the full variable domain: DAGVTQSPTHLIKTRGQQVTLRCSPISGHKSVSWYQQVLGQGPQFIFQYYEKEERGRGNFPDRFSARQFPNYSSELNVNALLLGDSALYLCASSESLQAPTLSSGNTIYFGEGSWLTVV.

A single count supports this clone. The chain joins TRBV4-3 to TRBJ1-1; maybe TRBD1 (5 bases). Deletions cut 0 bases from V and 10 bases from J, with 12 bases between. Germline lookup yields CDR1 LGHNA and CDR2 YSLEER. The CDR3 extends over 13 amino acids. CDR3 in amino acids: CASSQEGVPGAFF. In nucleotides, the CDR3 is TGCGCCAGCAGCCAAGAAGGGGTCCCTGGAGCTTTCTTT.

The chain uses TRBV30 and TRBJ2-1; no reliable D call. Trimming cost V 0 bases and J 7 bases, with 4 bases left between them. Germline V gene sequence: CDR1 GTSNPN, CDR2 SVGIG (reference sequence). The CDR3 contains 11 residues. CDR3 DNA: TGTGCCTGGAGTGTCTTAAATGAGCAGTTCTTC. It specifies CAWSVLNEQFF. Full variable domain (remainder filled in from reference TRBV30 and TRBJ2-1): SQTIHQWPATLVQPVGSPLSLECTVEGTSNPNLYWYRQAAGRGLQLLFYSVGIGQISSEVPQNLSASRPQDRQFILSSKKLLLSDSGFYLCAWSVLNEQFFGPGTRLTVL.

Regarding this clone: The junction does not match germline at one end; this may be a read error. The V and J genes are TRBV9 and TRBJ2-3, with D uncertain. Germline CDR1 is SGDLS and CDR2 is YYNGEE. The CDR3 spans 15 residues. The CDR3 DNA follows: TGTGCCAGCACCGTAGGTCTCACTAGCACAGATACGCAGTATTTT. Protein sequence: CASTVGLTSTDTQYF.

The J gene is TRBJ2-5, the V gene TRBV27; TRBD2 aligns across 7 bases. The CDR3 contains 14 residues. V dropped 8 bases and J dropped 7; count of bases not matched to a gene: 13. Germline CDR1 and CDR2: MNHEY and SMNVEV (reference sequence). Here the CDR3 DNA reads TGTGCCAGCTCCGCCTTGAGCGGGGTGGGGACCCAGTACTTC. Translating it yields CASSALSGVGTQYF.